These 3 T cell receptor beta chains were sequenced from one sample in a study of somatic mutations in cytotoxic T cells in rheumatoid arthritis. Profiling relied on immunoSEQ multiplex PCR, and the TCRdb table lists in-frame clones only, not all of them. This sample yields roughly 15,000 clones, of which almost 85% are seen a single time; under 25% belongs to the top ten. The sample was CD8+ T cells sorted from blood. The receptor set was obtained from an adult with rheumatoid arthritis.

CDR3 residues: CASSEYIDREYSNQPQHF. CDR3 nucleotide sequence: TGTGCCAGCAGTGAATATATAGACAGGGAATATAGCAATCAGCCCCAGCATTTT. The J gene is TRBJ1-5, the V gene TRBV2; 7 positions match TRBD1. J lost 0 bases, V lost 2 bases, and 10 bases had no gene match. CDR1 and CDR2 from the germline V gene are SNHLY and FYNNEI. The CDR3 length is 18 residues.

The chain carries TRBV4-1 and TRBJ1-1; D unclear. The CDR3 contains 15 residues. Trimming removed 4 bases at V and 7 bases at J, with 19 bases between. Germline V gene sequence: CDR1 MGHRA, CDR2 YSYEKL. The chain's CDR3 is CASSPASGVGHEAFF. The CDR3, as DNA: TGCGCCAGCAGCCCTGCGTCGGGCGTAGGCCATGAAGCTTTCTTT.

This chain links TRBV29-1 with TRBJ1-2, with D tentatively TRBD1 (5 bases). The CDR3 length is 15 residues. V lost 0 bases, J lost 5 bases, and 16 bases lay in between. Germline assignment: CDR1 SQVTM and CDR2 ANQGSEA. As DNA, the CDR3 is TGCAGCGTTGAAGAGGGGCCCCCAAGTCGGTATGGCTACACCTTC. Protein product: CSVEEGPPSRYGYTF.